These 22 T cell receptor beta chains originate from one sample sequenced in a study of beta chain features in type 1 diabetes (dated 2018 in TCRdb). Points the paper makes about the study in general: In all four CD4+ subsets, TCRB CDR3 length was moderately but significantly shorter in type 1 diabetes patients.

The antigens of these receptors remain unknown. Libraries were constructed by the immunoSEQ multiplex PCR assay. The entire isolated RNA was reverse transcribed using the High Capacity cDNA Reverse Transcription Kit, and thus expressed TCRB transcripts were sequenced. TCRdb took over this immuneACCESS table, retaining in-frame rearrangements with V and J assigned. Such tables are incomplete; in checked studies, under half of the missing clones stem from an unresolved V gene, and the remainder is unexplained. This sample comprises about 660,000 clones, over 12% of them detected only once. Roughly 0.04% of the sample belongs to the ten largest clones. The sequencing input was naive CD4+ T cells from blood. Interpreted using the paper, the cell subset or site label stands for: true naive CD4+ T cells. The receptor set was obtained from a young man with type 1 diabetes.

The CDR3: CASSEAEQLQETQYF. In DNA form, the CDR3 reads TGTGCCAGCAGTGAAGCGGAGCAGCTGCAAGAGACCCAGTACTTC. The rearrangement joins TRBV6-1 to TRBJ2-5; D is undetermined. Deletions cut 0 bases from V and 2 bases from J, with 10 bases between. The germline V gene has CDR1 MNHNS and CDR2 SASEGT. This CDR3 comprises 15 residues.

This chain joins TRBV18 and TRBJ2-1, with TRBD2 identical over 11 bases. V lost 3 bases and J lost 10; bases outside the gene matches: 11. The CDR3 is 16 amino acids. Germline CDR1 KGHSH, CDR2 LQKENI. For the CDR3, the DNA is TGTGCCAGCTCACCCCAGACTAGCGGGGTACTCGGCGAGCAGTTCTTC. Residues: CASSPQTSGVLGEQFF.

The sample holds a few counts of this clone. The V call is TRBV5-4, the J call TRBJ1-1, with no clear D. Germline V gene lookup returns CDR1 SGHNT and CDR2 YYREEE (reference sequence). Trimming left V 1 base short and J 1 base short, with 8 bases between. This CDR3 is built from 14 residues. The CDR3 sequence is CASSLTGKNTEAFF. The CDR3 nucleotides read TGTGCCAGCAGCTTGACCGGGAAGAACACTGAAGCTTTCTTT. The entire variable domain, with the rest obtained from reference TRBV5-4 and TRBJ1-1, is as follows: ETGVTQSPTHLIKTRGQQVTLRCSSQSGHNTVSWYQQALGQGPQFIFQYYREEENGRGNFPPRFSGLQFPNYSSELNVNALELDDSALYLCASSLTGKNTEAFFGQGTRLTVV.

This clone has more than one count but fewer than ten. V usage is TRBV6-1 and J usage is TRBJ2-3; no clear D. The CDR3 length is 13 residues. The germline V and J ends were trimmed by 3 bases and 6 bases, with 10 bases remaining between them. The germline gives CDR1 MNHNS, CDR2 SASEGT. The CDR3 sequence is CASSDNHLDTQYF. DNA for the CDR3: TGTGCCAGCAGTGACAACCACCTGGATACGCAGTATTTT.

About this clone: This CDR3 is also generated by other DNA sequences in the sample. This chain joins TRBV7-9 and TRBJ2-7, with D unclear. From germline, CDR1 is SEHNR and CDR2 FQNEAQ (reference sequence). The CDR3 length is 12 residues. Trimming removed 3 bases from V and 1 base from J, with 4 bases in between. CDR3 amino acids: CASSFSSYEQYF. The CDR3 nucleotides read TGTGCCAGCAGCTTCTCTTCCTACGAGCAGTACTTC. Together with reference TRBV7-9 and TRBJ2-7, the CDR3 gives the full variable domain: DTGVSQNPRHKITKRGQNVTFRCDPISEHNRLYWYRQTLGQGPEFLTYFQNEAQLEKSRLLSDRFSAERPKGSFSTLEIQRTEQGDSAMYLCASSFSSYEQYFGPGTRLTVT.

This clone was detected a few times. The junction shows a germline mismatch at one end, possibly a read error. This rearrangement joins TRBV7-7 to TRBJ2-7, with 8 bases identical to TRBD1. Germline loops: CDR1 SSHAT, CDR2 FNYEAQ (reference sequence). The CDR3 totals 13 residues. CDR3 nucleotide sequence: TGTGCTAGCAGCTTAGCGACAGGGGACGAGCAGTACTTC. It codes for CASSLATGDEQYF.

The CDR3 DNA sequence: TGTGCCACCGGTACAGGGAAGAGGTACACTGAAGCTTTCTTT. Its protein product is CATGTGKRYTEAFF. The chain employs TRBV15 and TRBJ1-1; D might be TRBD1 (6 bases). The CDR3 length is 14 residues. Germline V lookup: CDR1 LNHNV, CDR2 YYDKDF (reference sequence). The germline V and J ends were trimmed by 8 bases and 3 bases, with 16 bases remaining between them.

This clone was picked up a small number of times. J is TRBJ2-3 and V is TRBV4-2; D remains unclear. V lost 0 bases and J lost 3, with 13 bases in between. CDR3 size: 16 residues. Germline V gene data show CDR1 as LGHNA and CDR2 as YNFKEQ. CDR3 bases: TGTGCCAGCAGCCAAGATCTGGCTTTTGGGACAGATACGCAGTATTTT. As protein: CASSQDLAFGTDTQYF.

This rearrangement joins TRBV4-3 to TRBJ1-2, with 7 bases matching TRBD1. The V segment lost 0 bases and the J segment 6 bases; nucleotides outside the gene matches: 13. This CDR3 contains 17 residues. Germline CDR1 reads LGHNA; CDR2 reads YSLEER. As DNA, the CDR3 is TGCGCCAGCAGCCAAGAAGTCGGGGGACAGAGGTTAAATGGCTACACCTTC. It yields the protein CASSQEVGGQRLNGYTF.

The rearrangement links TRBV5-1 to TRBJ2-6; D is unresolved. The germline CDR1 and CDR2 sequences are SGHRS and YFSETQ. V gave up 0 bases and J gave up 2 bases, with 6 bases separating them. This CDR3 spans 15 amino acids. The CDR3 reads CASSLDSPGANVLTF. CDR3 in DNA: TGCGCCAGCAGCTTGGATTCCCCTGGGGCCAACGTCCTGACTTTC.

This clone was seen more than once but under ten times. V is TRBV30 and J is TRBJ2-1; TRBD2 agrees at 11 bases. The CDR3 consists of 14 residues. With 4 bases clipped from V and 4 bases from J, the junction kept 3 bases outside the gene matches. CDR1 GTSNPN and CDR2 SVGIG come from the germline V gene (reference sequence). The CDR3 DNA reads TGTGCCTGGACAGCTAGCGGGGGGTACAATGAGCAGTTCTTC. It specifies CAWTASGGYNEQFF.

This chain uses TRBV25-1 with TRBJ2-1; D is unclear. The V and J ends lost 6 bases and 0 bases respectively, with 9 bases between them. Germline V lookup: CDR1 MGHDK, CDR2 SYGVNS. The CDR3 runs to 14 residues. The CDR3 protein is CASRRPPSYNEQFF. CDR3 DNA: TGTGCCAGCAGGAGACCGCCCTCCTACAATGAGCAGTTCTTC.

This clone has just a few counts. The gene calls are TRBV30 and TRBJ2-3; either TRBD1 or TRBD2 may supply D (5 bases each). V was cut by 3 bases and J by 6 bases, with 10 bases left in between. CDR1 and CDR2 from the germline V gene are GTSNPN and SVGIG (reference sequence). CDR3 length: 12 residues. The CDR3 is CAWSEGSDTQYF. The CDR3, as DNA: TGTGCCTGGAGCGAGGGGTCGGATACGCAGTATTTT. Supplemented by reference TRBV30 and TRBJ2-3, the full variable domain reads SQTIHQWPATLVQPVGSPLSLECTVEGTSNPNLYWYRQAAGRGLQLLFYSVGIGQISSEVPQNLSASRPQDRQFILSSKKLLLSDSGFYLCAWSEGSDTQYFGPGTRLTVL.

With regard to this clone: The same CDR3 can be traced to other DNA sequences in this sample. The CDR3 here is CASSLEGSNQPQHF. DNA of the CDR3: TGCGCCAGCAGCTTGGAGGGAAGCAATCAGCCCCAGCATTTT. V is TRBV5-1 and J is TRBJ1-5; no clear D. V lost 0 bases and J lost 1, with 5 bases in between. The germline CDR1 and CDR2 sequences are SGHRS and YFSETQ. The CDR3 covers 14 residues.

This clone was counted only a few times. This sequence joins TRBV19 and TRBJ1-1, with D unclear. Germline V gene sequence: CDR1 LNHDA, CDR2 SQIVND (reference sequence). Deletions cut 7 bases from V and 0 bases from J, with 15 bases between. This CDR3 is 15 amino acids long. The CDR3 DNA sequence: TGTGCCAGTACCTACCGAGTCGCGGTGAACACTGAAGCTTTCTTT. Translating it yields CASTYRVAVNTEAFF. The full variable domain, rest sourced from reference TRBV19 and TRBJ1-1, is DGGITQSPKYLFRKEGQNVTLSCEQNLNHDAMYWYRQDPGQGLRLIYYSQIVNDFQKGDIAEGYSVSREKKESFPLTVTSAQKNPTAFYLCASTYRVAVNTEAFFGQGTRLTVV.

A few counts support this clone. The chain employs TRBV6-5 and TRBJ2-3; possibly TRBD1 for D (5 bases). CDR3 size: 16 residues. V lost 0 bases, J lost 0 bases, and 10 bases lay in between. Germline loops: CDR1 MNHEY, CDR2 SVGAGI. CDR3 residues: CASSYSQVSSTDTQYF. The CDR3 DNA reads TGTGCCAGCAGTTACTCACAGGTCTCTAGCACAGATACGCAGTATTTT.

This clone was recorded a few times. This chain connects TRBV7-3 to TRBJ2-3; TRBD2 matches at 12 bases. The CDR3 runs 17 residues. Per germline, CDR1 SGHTA and CDR2 FQGTGA. V was pared by 4 bases and J by 1 base, with 6 bases of the junction left unmatched. The CDR3 DNA reads as TGTGCCAGCAGCTCGAGACTAGCGGGGGATCGCACAGATACGCAGTATTTT. It encodes CASSSRLAGDRTDTQYF.

The V gene is TRBV30, the J gene TRBJ2-3; D is uncertain. This CDR3 is 11 amino acids long. The germline V and J ends were trimmed by 5 bases and 3 bases, with 6 bases remaining between them. Germline assignment: CDR1 GTSNPN and CDR2 SVGIG (reference sequence). As DNA, the CDR3 is TGTGCCTGGGAAAAAACAGATACGCAGTATTTT. This codes for CAWEKTDTQYF.

Details on this clone: The identical CDR3 is also encoded by other nucleotide sequences in the sample. This chain links TRBV30 with TRBJ1-4; the match to TRBD1 covers 7 bases. After removal of 0 bases from V and 6 bases from J, the junction contained 1 base not matched to a gene. The CDR3 is 13 amino acids. Germline CDR1 and CDR2: GTSNPN and SVGIG (reference sequence). CDR3 DNA: TGTGCCTGGAGTGTAGGGACAGATGAAAAACTGTTTTTT. Translation: CAWSVGTDEKLFF.

The J gene is TRBJ2-1, the V gene TRBV9; D perhaps matches TRBD2 (5 bases). The CDR3 is made up of 15 amino acids. The V and J ends lost 6 bases and 3 bases respectively, with 16 bases between them. Germline-derived CDR1 and CDR2 are SGDLS and YYNGEE. The CDR3 reads CASTLGAARYNEQFF. CDR3 sequence (DNA): TGTGCCAGCACCCTGGGAGCCGCGCGCTACAATGAGCAGTTCTTC.

The V gene is TRBV5-6, the J gene TRBJ1-2; D is undetermined. Germline V lookup: CDR1 SGHDT, CDR2 YYEEEE. The CDR3 is made up of 14 amino acids. V was pared by 0 bases and J by 2 bases, with 8 bases between. This CDR3 reads CASSLDGVNYGYTF. The CDR3 DNA sequence: TGTGCCAGCAGCTTGGATGGGGTCAACTATGGCTACACCTTC.

V is TRBV27 and J is TRBJ2-7; 9 bases line up with TRBD2. V shed 5 bases, J shed 7 bases, and the junction held 12 bases outside the gene matches. CDR1 and CDR2 (germline): MNHEY, SMNVEV (reference sequence). The CDR3 runs 15 residues. The CDR3 loop reads CASSRLGGGGFEQYF. CDR3 coding DNA: TGTGCCAGCAGTCGCCTTGGCGGGGGGGGTTTTGAGCAGTACTTC.